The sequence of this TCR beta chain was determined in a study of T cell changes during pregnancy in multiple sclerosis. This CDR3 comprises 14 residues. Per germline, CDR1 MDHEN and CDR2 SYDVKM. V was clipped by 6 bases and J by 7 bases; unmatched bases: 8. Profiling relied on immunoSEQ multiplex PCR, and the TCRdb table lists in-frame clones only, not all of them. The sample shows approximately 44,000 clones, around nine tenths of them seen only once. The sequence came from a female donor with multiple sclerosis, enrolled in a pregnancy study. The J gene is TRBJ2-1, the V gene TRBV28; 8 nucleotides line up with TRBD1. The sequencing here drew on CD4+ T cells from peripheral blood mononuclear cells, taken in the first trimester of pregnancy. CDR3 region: CASRAGTGGNEQFF. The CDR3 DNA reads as TGTGCCAGCAGGGCCGGGACAGGAGGTAATGAGCAGTTCTTC.